This entry lists 24 T cell receptor beta chains sequenced from one sample in a study of blood T cell repertoires in COVID-19. Only in-frame clones appear in the TCRdb table, and some are missing; sequencing was by immunoSEQ multiplex PCR. The data show roughly 340,000 clones, around 87% seen once. Sequences were obtained from peripheral blood. The receptors were gathered from a woman aged 50 to 60 with COVID-19, enrolled during active disease.

The rearrangement joins TRBV27 to TRBJ2-1, with 10 bases identical to TRBD2. CDR1 and CDR2 from the germline V gene are MNHEY and SMNVEV (reference sequence). The V and J ends lost 6 bases and 7 bases, in that order; junction bases with no gene match: 6. The CDR3 contains 14 residues. As DNA, the CDR3 is TGTGCCAGCAGACCTCTAGCGGGAGTAAATGAGCAGTTCTTC. Residues: CASRPLAGVNEQFF.

The J gene is TRBJ2-3, the V gene TRBV30; 10 positions match TRBD2. J was trimmed by 3 bases and V by 1 base; bases with no gene match: 4. This CDR3 spans 15 amino acids. The germline V gene encodes CDR1 GTSNPN and CDR2 SVGIG (reference sequence). The CDR3, as DNA: TGTGCCTGGAGTGGACTAGCGGGTCGGACAGATACGCAGTATTTT. Translating gives CAWSGLAGRTDTQYF.

The chain recombines TRBV5-4 with TRBJ1-6; a weak D match, TRBD1 (6 bases). Germline loops: CDR1 SGHNT, CDR2 YYREEE (reference sequence). Trimming pared 0 bases from V and 10 bases from J, leaving 20 bases between. This CDR3 is 17 amino acids long. The CDR3 coding sequence is TGTGCCAGCAGCTTGGCGGGCCGGGGGCGCGGGGGGTCACCCCTCCACTTT. Translation: CASSLAGRGRGGSPLHF.

This chain links TRBV24-1 with TRBJ2-1, with D possibly matching TRBD2 (6 bases). The ends were cut back, 5 bases at V and 8 bases at J, with 18 bases in the middle. The germline V gene encodes CDR1 KGHDR and CDR2 SFDVKD. The CDR3 has 15 residues. The CDR3 coding sequence is TGTGCCACCAGTGTATCCGGGAGTGCGGACGATGAGCAGTTCTTC. It specifies CATSVSGSADDEQFF.

V usage is TRBV27 and J usage is TRBJ2-5; tentative D call: TRBD2 (6 bases). Per the germline V gene, CDR1 is MNHEY and CDR2 is SMNVEV (reference sequence). Trimming left V 9 bases short and J 0 bases short, with 20 bases between. This CDR3 has 16 residues. The CDR3 here is CASGTGTPSYQETQYF. The CDR3 DNA follows: TGTGCCAGTGGAACCGGGACTCCGTCGTACCAAGAGACCCAGTACTTC.

The V call is TRBV20-1, the J call TRBJ1-3, with D possibly matching TRBD1 (6 bases). Trimming removed 3 bases at V and 2 bases at J, with 17 bases between. The CDR3 loop spans 16 amino acids. The germline CDR1 and CDR2 sequences are DFQATT and SNEGSKA (reference sequence). CDR3 in DNA: TGCAGTGCTAGTTCCCGCGGCAGGGGCACTGGAAACACCATATATTTT. Encoded protein: CSASSRGRGTGNTIYF.

This clone has a handful of counts. The rearrangement uses TRBV29-1 and TRBJ2-2; possibly TRBD1 for D (5 bases). Germline V gives CDR1 SQVTM, CDR2 ANQGSEA. Trimming left V 6 bases short and J 6 bases short, with 8 bases between. The length of the CDR3 is 11 residues. The CDR3 loop reads CSVRDAGELFF. The CDR3 nucleotides read TGCAGCGTCAGGGATGCCGGGGAGCTGTTTTTT.

V and J are TRBV10-3 and TRBJ1-1; maybe TRBD1 (5 bases). There are 15 residues in the CDR3. Germline V lookup: CDR1 ENHRY, CDR2 SYGVKD. Trimming removed 4 bases from V and 0 bases from J, with 12 bases in between. The CDR3 protein is CAISGDGALNTEAFF. The CDR3 DNA is TGTGCCATCAGTGGGGATGGGGCCCTGAACACTGAAGCTTTCTTT.

This clone has only one observation. The V call is TRBV30, the J call TRBJ2-1; 7 nucleotides match TRBD2. The length of the CDR3 is 14 residues. Germline lookup yields CDR1 GTSNPN and CDR2 SVGIG (reference sequence). With 7 bases clipped from V and 10 bases from J, the junction kept 16 bases outside the gene matches. This chain's CDR3 is CALASLAPVSEQFF. CDR3 nucleotide sequence: TGTGCCTTGGCCTCACTAGCGCCAGTTTCGGAGCAGTTCTTC.

This clone was picked up one time. This CDR3 reads CASSVGSSGTEAFF. The CDR3 coding sequence is TGTGCCAGCAGCGTGGGCAGCTCTGGGACTGAAGCTTTCTTT. This chain links TRBV9 with TRBJ1-1; D unresolved. The germline V gene encodes CDR1 SGDLS and CDR2 YYNGEE. This CDR3 comprises 14 residues. Trimming cost V 2 bases and J 5 bases, with 13 bases left between them.

The rearrangement links TRBV25-1 to TRBJ1-3; possibly TRBD1 for D (5 bases). CDR3 length: 16 amino acids. Per germline, CDR1 MGHDK and CDR2 SYGVNS. Trimming shortened V by 1 base and J by 2 bases, and 12 bases separated the two germline ends. CDR3 region: CASSEFQGAPGNTIYF. CDR3 nucleotide sequence: TGTGCCAGCAGTGAATTTCAGGGTGCCCCTGGAAACACCATATATTTT.

The CDR3 coding sequence is TGTGCCAGCAGCTTAGACGTTGGTGAGAGAAAGCAGTATTTT. Translation gives CASSLDVGERKQYF. The chain employs TRBV13 and TRBJ2-3; no firm D call. The CDR3 length is 14 residues. Germline V CDR1 and CDR2: PRHDT, FYEKMQ (reference sequence). The V and J ends lost 1 base and 11 bases respectively, with 16 bases between them. Looking up the rest from reference TRBV13 and TRBJ2-3 gives the full variable domain: AAGVIQSPRHLIKEKRETATLKCYPIPRHDTVYWYQQGPGQDPQFLISFYEKMQSDKGSIPDRFSAQQFSDYHSELNMSSLELGDSALYFCASSLDVGERKQYFGPGTRLTVL.

The chain has TRBV6-5 and TRBJ2-7; 10 bases match TRBD2. CDR1 is MNHEY and CDR2 is SVGAGI in the germline V gene. V lost 9 bases and J lost 1; bases outside the gene matches: 3. The CDR3 has 13 amino acids. In DNA, the CDR3 is TGTGCCAGTTGGACTAGCGGATCCTACGAGCAGTACTTC. It specifies CASWTSGSYEQYF.

This clone came up many times. This rearrangement joins TRBV4-3 to TRBJ1-6; D remains ambiguous. V lost 4 bases and J lost 6, with 16 bases in between. Germline CDR1 reads LGHNA; CDR2 reads YSLEER. This CDR3 is built from 16 residues. CDR3 region: CASSPSAGIGNSPLHF. DNA for the CDR3: TGCGCCAGCAGCCCATCTGCCGGGATCGGTAATTCACCCCTCCACTTT.

This chain joins TRBV19 and TRBJ2-7; D possibly corresponds to TRBD2 (5 bases). From germline, CDR1 is LNHDA and CDR2 SQIVND (reference sequence). Trimming pared 2 bases from V and 2 bases from J, leaving 7 bases between. The CDR3 is 13 amino acids. CDR3 sequence: CASSIKLAYEQYF. In DNA form, the CDR3 reads TGTGCCAGTAGTATAAAACTAGCCTACGAGCAGTACTTC.

The rearrangement uses TRBV2 and TRBJ1-4, with 9 positions matching TRBD1. From germline, CDR1 is SNHLY and CDR2 FYNNEI. The CDR3 has 14 amino acids. The V segment lost 7 bases and the J segment 5 bases; nucleotides outside the gene matches: 5. The CDR3 sequence is CASKVGTGNEKLFF. The DNA for the CDR3 is TGTGCCAGCAAGGTCGGGACAGGGAATGAAAAACTGTTTTTT.

This CDR3 is CASSKAKRGGHNEQFF. The CDR3 DNA sequence: TGTGCCAGCAGCAAAGCGAAGCGGGGCGGACACAATGAGCAGTTCTTC. The gene calls are TRBV21-1 and TRBJ2-1; the D call TRBD2 from the table was never checked on the DNA. TRBV21-1 is shown as a pseudogene. This CDR3 comprises 16 residues.

V is TRBV21-1 and J is TRBJ1-1. TRBV21-1 is labeled a pseudogene. The CDR3 is 15 residues long. In DNA, the CDR3 is TGTGCCAGCAGCAATGGCCGCGGCGTGAACACTGAAGCTTTCTTT. It encodes CASSNGRGVNTEAFF.

The chain couples TRBV6-5 to TRBJ1-4; possible D gene TRBD1, 5 bases. This CDR3 comprises 13 residues. Germline V gene data show CDR1 as MNHEY and CDR2 as SVGAGI. Trimming took 7 bases from V and 3 from J, leaving 9 bases between them. The chain's CDR3 is CASNPTANEKLFF. The CDR3 nucleotides are TGTGCCAGCAACCCGACAGCTAATGAAAAACTGTTTTTT.

The rearrangement links TRBV6-5 to TRBJ1-4, with D perhaps TRBD1 (5 bases). The V end lost 6 bases, the J end lost 7 bases, and 15 bases lay between the germline ends. CDR1 and CDR2 (germline): MNHEY, SVGAGI. The length of the CDR3 is 14 residues. In nucleotides, the CDR3 is TGTGCCAGCAGGCAGGGTTACTCTAGTGAAAAACTGTTTTTT. Residues: CASRQGYSSEKLFF.

This rearrangement joins TRBV11-2 to TRBJ2-5; a possible D gene is TRBD1 (5 bases). CDR3 length: 15 amino acids. Germline V gives CDR1 SGHAT, CDR2 FQNNGV. Trimming removed 0 bases at V and 7 bases at J, with 15 bases between. CDR3 sequence (DNA): TGTGCCAGCAGCTTAGATCCAGGGCGAGCAGGGACCCAGTACTTC. Translating it yields CASSLDPGRAGTQYF.

The chain combines TRBV28 with TRBJ1-5; 9 bases agree with TRBD1. The CDR3 extends over 14 amino acids. Germline CDR1 is MDHEN and CDR2 is SYDVKM. V shed 7 bases and J 7 bases; nucleotides not matched to a gene: 8. The DNA of the CDR3 is TGTGCCAGCACCCCCGAGGGACAGGGACAGCCCCAGCATTTT. Encoded protein: CASTPEGQGQPQHF.

The gene calls are TRBV13 and TRBJ1-4; TRBD1 agrees at 7 bases. Germline-derived CDR1 and CDR2 are PRHDT and FYEKMQ (reference sequence). CDR3 length: 14 residues. The V and J ends lost 7 bases and 6 bases, in that order; junction bases with no gene match: 8. This CDR3 reads CASTIGQEYEKLFF. In DNA, the CDR3 is TGTGCCAGCACCATTGGACAGGAATATGAAAAACTGTTTTTT.

V gene TRBV6-1 combines with J gene TRBJ2-4; D is unresolved. The CDR3 sequence is 14 residues long. V was clipped by 3 bases and J by 0 bases, with 6 bases between them. Germline CDR1 MNHNS, CDR2 SASEGT. CDR3 sequence: CASSDSLAKNIQYF. The CDR3 nucleotides read TGTGCCAGCAGTGACAGTCTAGCCAAAAACATTCAGTACTTC.